These 31 T cell receptor beta chains share one sample of origin, sequenced in a study of early T cells in non-severe SARS-CoV-2 infection. TCRdb redid the calling of the 5' RACE reads with MiXCR, one entry per CDR3 protein. The data hold about 32,000 distinct CDR3 sequences, with around 4.3% observed a single time. Sequenced input: whole blood. The receptors here all came from an adult who was a healthcare worker with PCR-confirmed SARS-CoV-2 infection or an uninfected control (not recorded which).

This clonotype occurred many times. The chain couples TRBV2 to TRBJ1-4, with D uncertain. Deletions cut 6 bases from V and 9 bases from J, with 17 bases between. Germline lookup yields CDR1 SNHLY and CDR2 FYNNEI. CDR3 length: 14 amino acids. CDR3 DNA sequence: TGTGCCAGCAGCGACGGCCAATTAAGGAAAAAACTGTTTTTT. Amino acid sequence: CASSDGQLRKKLFF.

This clonotype was seen repeatedly, ten times or more. This rearrangement joins TRBV5-1 to TRBJ2-2; tentative D call: TRBD1 (5 bases). This CDR3 contains 13 residues. Trimming shortened V by 6 bases and J by 1 base, and 7 bases separated the two germline ends. CDR1 is SGHRS, CDR2 YFSETQ, per germline. CDR3 residues: CASNTGNTGELFF. The CDR3 region has the DNA TGCGCCAGCAATACAGGGAACACCGGGGAGCTGTTTTTT.

This clonotype was observed many times. The V gene is TRBV5-1, the J gene TRBJ2-1; D unresolved. Trimming shortened V by 3 bases and J by 4 bases, and 11 bases separated the two germline ends. Looked up from germline, CDR1 is SGHRS and CDR2 is YFSETQ. The CDR3 is 14 residues long. The CDR3 sequence is CASSSPSAYNEQFF. Here the CDR3 DNA reads TGCGCCAGCAGCTCCCCCTCAGCGTACAATGAGCAGTTCTTC.

This clonotype has a handful of counts. This chain links TRBV29-1 with TRBJ2-1, with TRBD1 matching over 7 bases. This CDR3 is built from 14 residues. The V and J ends lost 6 bases and 9 bases, in that order; junction bases with no gene match: 14. Germline V gives CDR1 SQVTM, CDR2 ANQGSEA. The CDR3 loop reads CSVRGLDSAGEQFF. Written as DNA, the CDR3 is TGCAGCGTGAGGGGGCTAGATAGCGCGGGTGAGCAGTTCTTC.

This clonotype appeared many times. The chain combines TRBV5-4 with TRBJ2-7; D ambiguous. The V end was cut by 3 bases, the J end by 7 bases, with 17 bases between. The CDR3 totals 14 residues. Germline CDR1 is SGHNT and CDR2 is YYREEE (reference sequence). The CDR3: CASSYDQSPREQYF. The CDR3 region has the DNA TGTGCCAGCAGCTACGACCAGTCCCCCCGTGAGCAGTACTTC.

Ten or more counts support this clonotype. The chain is built from TRBV20-1 and TRBJ1-1, with D unclear. Trimming left V 6 bases short and J 4 bases short, with 12 bases between. The V gene's germline CDR1 is DFQATT and CDR2 SNEGSKA (reference sequence). The CDR3 has 12 amino acids. CDR3 nucleotide sequence: TGCAGTGCGAGGCCCTCGGGCACTGAAGCTTTCTTT. Its translation: CSARPSGTEAFF.

This clonotype was seen a handful of times. V is TRBV30 and J is TRBJ1-1, with D perhaps matching TRBD1 (6 bases). Trimming pared 4 bases from V and 4 bases from J, leaving 10 bases between. The CDR3 has 12 residues. CDR1 and CDR2 from the germline V gene are GTSNPN and SVGIG (reference sequence). The CDR3 DNA follows: TGTGCCTGGACCCCAGGGGCCACTGAAGCTTTCTTT. Translating gives CAWTPGATEAFF.

In this sample, this clonotype turned up many times. The chain recombines TRBV6-6 with TRBJ2-5; TRBD1 agrees at 10 bases. This CDR3 contains 15 residues. Losses at the gene ends were 6 bases for V and 3 bases for J; bases not matched to a gene: 7. The germline V gene has CDR1 MNHNY and CDR2 SVGAGI (reference sequence). CDR3 coding DNA: TGTGCCAGCAGCAACTTGGGACAGGGGAAAGAGACCCAGTACTTC. It codes for CASSNLGQGKETQYF.

This clonotype was seen at least ten times. At one end, the junction sequence differs from germline, possibly due to a read error. V is TRBV7-7 and J is TRBJ2-5; D is perhaps TRBD1 or TRBD2 (6 bases each). The germline CDR1 and CDR2 sequences are SSHAT and FNYEAQ (reference sequence). This CDR3 has 14 amino acids. CDR3 nucleotide sequence: TGTGCTAGCAGCTTCGAGGGGGGCGTGGAGACCCAGTACTTC. Translating it yields CASSFEGGVETQYF.

This clonotype was recorded at least ten times. The rearrangement joins TRBV24-1 to TRBJ2-1; 7 bases match TRBD2. The CDR3 loop spans 15 amino acids. The ends lost 4 bases at V and 7 bases at J; junction bases unmatched: 9. CDR1 is KGHDR and CDR2 is SFDVKD in the germline V gene. The CDR3 nucleotides are TGTGCCACCAGTGACACCCTGGCTAGCGGAAATGAGCAGTTCTTC. Residues: CATSDTLASGNEQFF.

At least ten counts were recorded for this clonotype. The chain recombines TRBV18 with TRBJ1-1; TRBD1 is a possible D gene (6 bases). Trimming cost V 4 bases and J 0 bases, with 15 bases left between them. The CDR3 contains 16 residues. CDR1 and CDR2 (germline): KGHSH, LQKENI. The CDR3 spells CASSQADSYLNTEAFF. The CDR3 DNA sequence: TGTGCCAGCTCACAGGCGGACAGTTACCTGAACACTGAAGCTTTCTTT. Full variable domain (outside the CDR3, taken from reference TRBV18 and TRBJ1-1): NAGVMQNPRHLVRRRGQEARLRCSPMKGHSHVYWYRQLPEEGLKFMVYLQKENIIDESGMPKERFSAEFPKEGPSILRIQQVVRGDSAAYFCASSQADSYLNTEAFFGQGTRLTVV.

This clonotype was counted many times. The chain carries TRBV11-3 and TRBJ2-5, with TRBD1 matching 7 bases. The CDR3 length is 15 residues. Unmatched junction bases numbered 6, after V lost 5 bases and J lost 0 bases. Germline V lookup: CDR1 SGHNT, CDR2 YENEEA. The CDR3 spells CASSPGQQNQETQYF. The CDR3 region has the DNA TGTGCCAGCAGCCCGGGACAGCAGAACCAAGAGACCCAGTACTTC.

This clonotype has a count of ten or more. This rearrangement joins TRBV5-1 to TRBJ2-3; D is undetermined. This CDR3 is built from 15 residues. V was trimmed by 2 bases and J by 2 bases, leaving 12 bases between them. From germline, CDR1 is SGHRS and CDR2 YFSETQ. This CDR3 reads CASSLPRTYTDTQYF. CDR3 nucleotide sequence: TGCGCCAGCAGCTTACCCAGGACCTACACAGATACGCAGTATTTT.

This clonotype was recorded many times. V and J are TRBV7-6 and TRBJ2-7; TRBD1 agrees at 11 bases. CDR1 and CDR2 from the germline V gene are SGHVS and FNYEAQ. Trimming took 4 bases from V and 2 from J; bases not matched to a gene: 7. The CDR3 is 16 residues long. CDR3 coding DNA: TGTGCCAGCAGCTCTATTCCGGGACAGGGGGCCTACGAGCAGTACTTC. It codes for CASSSIPGQGAYEQYF.

This clonotype was counted many times. The rearrangement links TRBV7-9 to TRBJ2-3, with D possibly called TRBD1 or TRBD2 (5 bases each). CDR3 length equals 11 residues. The V and J ends lost 4 bases and 11 bases respectively, with 10 bases between them. In germline, CDR1 is SEHNR, CDR2 FQNEAQ (reference sequence). The CDR3 DNA sequence: TGTGCCAGCAGCTCGGGGCGAAAGCAGTATTTT. This gives the protein CASSSGRKQYF.

This clonotype was counted many times. V and J are TRBV30 and TRBJ2-7, with D unresolved. Trimming shortened V by 3 bases and J by 5 bases, and 11 bases separated the two germline ends. CDR1 GTSNPN and CDR2 SVGIG come from the germline V gene (reference sequence). This CDR3 is 12 amino acids long. CDR3 amino acids: CAWRGTRNEQYF. The CDR3 DNA reads as TGTGCCTGGAGGGGAACCAGAAACGAGCAGTACTTC.

In its sample, this clonotype was seen many times. J is TRBJ2-7 and V is TRBV10-3; 9 nucleotides align to TRBD1. J gave up 7 bases and V 3 bases, and 22 bases lay outside the gene matches. CDR1 is ENHRY and CDR2 is SYGVKD in the germline V gene. The CDR3 extends over 19 amino acids. CDR3 protein: CAISDPIGQGMKPTGEQYF. CDR3 coding DNA: TGTGCCATCAGTGACCCCATCGGACAGGGGATGAAGCCCACGGGGGAGCAGTACTTC.

There are many counts of this clonotype. The chain is built from TRBV29-1 and TRBJ2-1; 11 nucleotides match TRBD1. The CDR3 runs 15 residues. The V gene's germline CDR1 is SQVTM and CDR2 ANQGSEA. V lost 8 bases to trimming and J lost 8 bases; unmatched junction nucleotides: 14. The CDR3 protein is CSTREGTGGGHEQFF. Written as DNA, the CDR3 is TGCAGCACCCGGGAAGGGACAGGGGGGGGCCATGAGCAGTTCTTC.

In its sample, this clonotype was seen many times. This chain uses TRBV18 with TRBJ2-5; D is undetermined. Trimming removed 1 base at V and 6 bases at J, with 6 bases between. The CDR3 consists of 12 residues. Germline lookup yields CDR1 KGHSH and CDR2 LQKENI. Here the CDR3 DNA reads TGTGCCAGCTCACCACATGAGAAGACCCAGTACTTC. Translating it yields CASSPHEKTQYF.

This clonotype appeared many times. V gene TRBV20-1 combines with J gene TRBJ1-6; 7 bases are a match to TRBD1. The CDR3 spans 13 residues. CDR1 DFQATT and CDR2 SNEGSKA come from the germline V gene (reference sequence). J gave up 8 bases and V 3 bases, and 4 bases lay outside the gene matches. The CDR3 reads CSARGQFDSPLHF. CDR3 nucleotide sequence: TGCAGTGCTAGGGGACAGTTCGATTCACCCCTCCACTTT.

In this sample, this clonotype turned up many times. This chain joins TRBV7-2 and TRBJ2-3; possible D gene TRBD2, 6 bases. V dropped 6 bases and J dropped 2 bases, with 12 bases sitting between them. This CDR3 is built from 14 residues. Germline CDR1 reads SGHTA; CDR2 reads FQGNSA. DNA for the CDR3: TGTGCCAGCAGTTTTAGCGGATTCACAGATACGCAGTATTTT. Translating gives CASSFSGFTDTQYF.

The genes are TRBV7-2 and TRBJ1-3; D is unclear. The CDR3 spans 18 residues. Per germline, CDR1 SGHTA and CDR2 FQGNSA. The V and J ends lost 2 bases and 0 bases respectively, with 17 bases between them. CDR3 loop: CASSLNLLSKSSGNTIYF. The CDR3 bases are TGTGCCAGCAGCTTAAATTTATTGTCCAAAAGCTCTGGAAACACCATATATTTT.

This clonotype appeared many times. The genes are TRBV19 and TRBJ2-3; possibly TRBD1 for D (5 bases). Germline V CDR1 and CDR2: LNHDA, SQIVND (reference sequence). This CDR3 spans 12 amino acids. V was cut by 9 bases and J by 2 bases, with 9 bases left in between. The CDR3 spells CASRQSTDTQYF. The CDR3 DNA follows: TGTGCCAGCCGACAGTCCACAGATACGCAGTATTTT.

At least ten counts were recorded for this clonotype. The rearrangement links TRBV7-9 to TRBJ2-3, with D uncertain. CDR1 is SEHNR and CDR2 is FQNEAQ in the germline V gene (reference sequence). This CDR3 contains 13 residues. Trimming took 5 bases from V and 7 from J, leaving 13 bases between them. As DNA, the CDR3 is TGTGCCAGCAGCCAATTCCTTAGTAATACGCAGTATTTT. Translated: CASSQFLSNTQYF.

This clonotype was seen at least ten times. V usage is TRBV30 and J usage is TRBJ2-6, with D perhaps assigned TRBD1 or TRBD2 (5 bases each). Looked up from germline, CDR1 is GTSNPN and CDR2 is SVGIG (reference sequence). This CDR3 has 17 residues. The ends were cut back, 3 bases at V and 4 bases at J, with 19 bases in the middle. CDR3 region: CAWRGTRRLAGANVLTF. DNA of the CDR3: TGTGCCTGGAGGGGGACGCGGCGTTTGGCCGGGGCCAACGTCCTGACTTTC. The full variable domain, its missing parts supplied by reference TRBV30 and TRBJ2-6, is SQTIHQWPATLVQPVGSPLSLECTVEGTSNPNLYWYRQAAGRGLQLLFYSVGIGQISSEVPQNLSASRPQDRQFILSSKKLLLSDSGFYLCAWRGTRRLAGANVLTFGAGSRLTVL.

J is TRBJ2-3 and V is TRBV10-3; 10 nucleotides match TRBD2. The CDR3 extends over 15 amino acids. J was trimmed by 6 bases and V by 6 bases; bases with no gene match: 9. CDR1 is ENHRY and CDR2 is SYGVKD in the germline V gene. The chain's CDR3 is CAISPAGGPGDTQYF. Here the CDR3 DNA reads TGTGCCATCAGCCCAGCGGGAGGGCCAGGGGATACGCAGTATTTT.

At least ten counts were recorded for this clonotype. This chain uses TRBV12-3 or TRBV12-4 with TRBJ2-3, with 8 bases lining up with TRBD2. The CDR3 spans 17 residues. V lost 1 base, J lost 6 bases, and 12 bases stayed unmatched. As DNA, the CDR3 is TGTGCCAGCAGTTTAGAACCCCGCGGGGGGCCGGCGGATACGCAGTATTTT. Amino acid sequence: CASSLEPRGGPADTQYF.

At least ten counts were recorded for this clonotype. The CDR3 is CSPGETQYF. The CDR3 nucleotides read TGCAGCCCCGGGGAGACCCAGTACTTC. The rearrangement uses TRBV29-1 and TRBJ2-5, with D hard to call. Trimming removed 8 bases at V and 5 bases at J, with 6 bases between. This CDR3 is 9 amino acids long. Per the germline V gene, CDR1 is SQVTM and CDR2 is ANQGSEA.

CDR3 region: CASSLGLLTARATDTQYF. CDR3 coding DNA: TGTGCCAGCAGCTTAGGCCTGTTGACAGCCAGGGCCACAGATACGCAGTATTTT. The V call is TRBV11-2, the J call TRBJ2-3, with a weak D call TRBD1 (5 bases). V was cut by 1 base and J by 2 bases, with 19 bases left in between. CDR1 is SGHAT and CDR2 is FQNNGV in the germline V gene. The CDR3 extends over 18 amino acids.

V gene TRBV4-1 combines with J gene TRBJ1-6; a possible D gene is TRBD1 (5 bases). CDR3 length: 15 amino acids. The germline V gene has CDR1 MGHRA and CDR2 YSYEKL. Trimming stripped 0 bases from V and 6 bases from J, with 9 bases between. The CDR3 sequence is CASSQDWGVNSPLHF. The CDR3 nucleotides are TGCGCCAGCAGCCAAGATTGGGGGGTTAATTCACCCCTCCACTTT.

Ten or more counts support this clonotype. V is TRBV12-3 or TRBV12-4 and J is TRBJ2-5, with D possibly TRBD1 on 6 matching bases. V was cut by 4 bases and J by 4 bases, with 10 bases left in between. The CDR3 is 13 amino acids. CDR3 bases: TGTGCCAGCAGTTCGGACAGTAGAGAGACCCAGTACTTC. Its protein product is CASSSDSRETQYF.